This T cell receptor (beta chain) came from a study of blood T cell repertoires in COVID-19. Turning to the study itself: Material from acute and convalescent COVID-19 was sourced from the United States, Italy and Spain. T cells, B-cell-depleted T cells, or PBMCs provided the cDNA or gDNA that served as material.

One Seattle source followed patients from active infection through their disease course. Study processing details: Amplified reference gene primers provided the basis for estimating nucleated cell counts. Data came from immunoSEQ multiplex PCR; TCRdb stores just in-frame clones and leaves some out. That table supplies the V and J calls and clone size; D and trimming were determined from the DNA. The data hold 130,000 to 150,000 clones, with 80% to 90% observed a single time. V shed 5 bases and J shed 7 bases, with 14 bases lying between them. The length of the CDR3 is 13 residues. The germline CDR1 and CDR2 sequences are LNHDA and SQIVND (reference sequence).

This clonotype originated in a man aged 18-30 years with COVID-19, enrolled during active disease. The sequencing sample was made of peripheral blood. The chain combines TRBV19 with TRBJ2-5, with TRBD1 as a possible D gene (6 bases). The CDR3 bases are TGTGCCAGTAGTCCAAGGGGGTCTGGGACCCAGTACTTC. This sequence encodes CASSPRGSGTQYF.